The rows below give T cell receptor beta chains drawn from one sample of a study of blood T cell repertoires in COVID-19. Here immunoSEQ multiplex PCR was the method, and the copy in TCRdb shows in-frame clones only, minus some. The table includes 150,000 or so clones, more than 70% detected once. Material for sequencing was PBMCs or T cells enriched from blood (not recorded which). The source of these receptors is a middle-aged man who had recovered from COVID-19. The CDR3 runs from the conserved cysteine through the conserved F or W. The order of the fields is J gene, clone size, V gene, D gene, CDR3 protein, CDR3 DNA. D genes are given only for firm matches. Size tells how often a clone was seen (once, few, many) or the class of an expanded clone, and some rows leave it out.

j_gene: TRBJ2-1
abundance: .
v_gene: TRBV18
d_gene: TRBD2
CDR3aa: CASSPPTSGGGNEQFF
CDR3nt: TGTGCCAGCTCACCTCCGACTAGCGGGGGGGGCAATGAGCAGTTCTTC

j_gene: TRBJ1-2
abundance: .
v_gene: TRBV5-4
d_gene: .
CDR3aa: CASSLAGRTNYGYTF
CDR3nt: TGTGCCAGCAGCTTGGCAGGCCGAACTAACTATGGCTACACCTTC

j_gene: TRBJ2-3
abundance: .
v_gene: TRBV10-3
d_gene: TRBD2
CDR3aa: CAISGWTSGYHGTDTQYF
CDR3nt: TGTGCCATCAGTGGTTGGACTAGCGGCTACCATGGTACAGATACGCAGTATTTT

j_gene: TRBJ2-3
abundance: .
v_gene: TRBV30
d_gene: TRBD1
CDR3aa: CAWSGDGQGAPIPYTQYF
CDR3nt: TGTGCCTGGAGCGGTGATGGACAGGGCGCCCCGATTCCTTATACGCAGTATTTT

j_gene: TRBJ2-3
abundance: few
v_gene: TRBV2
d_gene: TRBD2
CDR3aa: CASSDPGGGDTQYF
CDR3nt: TGTGCCAGCAGTGATCCGGGAGGGGGAGATACGCAGTATTTT

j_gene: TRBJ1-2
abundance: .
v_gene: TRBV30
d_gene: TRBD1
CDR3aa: CAWRDPGQVTGYGYTF
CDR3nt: TGTGCCTGGAGGGATCCGGGACAGGTGACGGGCTATGGCTACACCTTC

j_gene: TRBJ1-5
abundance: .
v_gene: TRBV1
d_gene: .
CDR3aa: CTSSQDPGQESYSNQPQHF
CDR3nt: TGCACCAGCAGCCAAGATCCGGGACAGGAGAGTTATAGCAATCAGCCCCAGCATTTT

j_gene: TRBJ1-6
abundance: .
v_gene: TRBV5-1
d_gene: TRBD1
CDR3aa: CASSLGRDRNNSPLHF
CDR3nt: TGCGCCAGCAGCTTGGGCCGGGACAGAAATAATTCACCCCTCCACTTT

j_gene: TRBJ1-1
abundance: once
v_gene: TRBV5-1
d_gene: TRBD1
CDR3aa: CASGTGLNTEAFF
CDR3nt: TGCGCCTCCGGGACAGGGTTGAACACTGAAGCTTTCTTT

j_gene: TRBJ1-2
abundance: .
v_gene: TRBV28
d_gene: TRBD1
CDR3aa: CASSSPGQGADYGYTF
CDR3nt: TGTGCCAGCAGTTCCCCGGGACAGGGGGCGGACTATGGCTACACCTTC

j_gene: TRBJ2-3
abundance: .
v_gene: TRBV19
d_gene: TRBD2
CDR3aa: CASTDPGLLTDTQYF
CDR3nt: TGTGCCAGTACCGATCCGGGACTACTCACAGATACGCAGTATTTT

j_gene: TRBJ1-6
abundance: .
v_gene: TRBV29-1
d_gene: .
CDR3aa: CSVEVGRGGSPLHF
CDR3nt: TGCAGCGTTGAAGTGGGCAGGGGCGGCTCACCCCTCCACTTT

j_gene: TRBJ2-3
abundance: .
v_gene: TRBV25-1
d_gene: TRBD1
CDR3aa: CASSDGDRASTQYF
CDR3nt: TGTGCCAGCAGTGACGGCGACAGGGCGAGTACGCAGTATTTT

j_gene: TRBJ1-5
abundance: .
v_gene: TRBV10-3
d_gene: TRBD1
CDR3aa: CAIWDRGNQPQHF
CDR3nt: TGTGCCATCTGGGACAGGGGCAATCAGCCCCAGCATTTT

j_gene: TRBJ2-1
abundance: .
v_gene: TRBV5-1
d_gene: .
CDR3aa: CASSLRRGSSYNEQFF
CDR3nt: TGCGCCAGCAGCTTAAGGCGGGGCAGCTCCTACAATGAGCAGTTCTTC

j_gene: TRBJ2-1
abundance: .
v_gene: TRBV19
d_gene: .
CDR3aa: CASSTRTKLNYNEQFF
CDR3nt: TGTGCCAGTAGTACCCGGACAAAACTTAACTACAATGAGCAGTTCTTC

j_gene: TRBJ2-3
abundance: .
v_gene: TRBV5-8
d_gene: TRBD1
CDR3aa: CASSRRQGALDTQYF
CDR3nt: TGTGCCAGCAGCCGCCGACAGGGGGCTTTAGATACGCAGTATTTT

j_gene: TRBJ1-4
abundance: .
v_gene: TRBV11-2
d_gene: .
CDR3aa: CASSPQGIGEKLFF
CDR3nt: TGTGCCAGCAGCCCTCAGGGGATCGGGGAAAAACTGTTTTTT

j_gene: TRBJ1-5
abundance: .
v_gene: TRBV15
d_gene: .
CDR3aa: CATSAGRMKGSNQPQHF
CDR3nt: TGTGCCACCAGCGCAGGACGGATGAAGGGGAGCAATCAGCCCCAGCATTTT

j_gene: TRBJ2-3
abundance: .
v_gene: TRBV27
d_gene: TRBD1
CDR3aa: CASRDRGGSDTQYF
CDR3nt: TGTGCCAGCAGGGACAGGGGTGGGTCAGATACGCAGTATTTT

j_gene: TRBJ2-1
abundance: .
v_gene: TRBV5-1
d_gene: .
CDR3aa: CASSLVVAGTYYNEQFF
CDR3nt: TGCGCCAGCAGCTTGGTTGTGGCGGGGACTTATTACAATGAGCAGTTCTTC

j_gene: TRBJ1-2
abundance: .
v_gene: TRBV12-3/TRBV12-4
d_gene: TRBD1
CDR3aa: CASRQGPYGYTF
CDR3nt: TGTGCCAGCAGACAGGGGCCCTATGGCTACACCTTC

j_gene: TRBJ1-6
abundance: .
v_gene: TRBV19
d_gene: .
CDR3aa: CASSSQVTYNSPLHF
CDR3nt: TGTGCCAGTAGTTCCCAGGTCACCTATAATTCACCCCTCCACTTT

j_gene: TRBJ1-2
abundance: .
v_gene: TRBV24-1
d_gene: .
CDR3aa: CATSDPGGEQDFYGYTF
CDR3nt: TGTGCCACCAGTGATCCCGGGGGGGAACAAGACTTCTATGGCTACACCTTC

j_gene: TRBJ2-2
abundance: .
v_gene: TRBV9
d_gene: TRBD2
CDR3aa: CASSVVASGGAPGELFF
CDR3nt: TGTGCCAGCAGCGTAGTGGCCAGCGGGGGGGCCCCCGGGGAGCTGTTTTTT

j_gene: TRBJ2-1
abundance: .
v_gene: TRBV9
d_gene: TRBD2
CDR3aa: CASSVALLAGGDNEQFF
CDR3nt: TGTGCCAGCAGCGTAGCCCTACTAGCGGGGGGTGACAATGAGCAGTTCTTC

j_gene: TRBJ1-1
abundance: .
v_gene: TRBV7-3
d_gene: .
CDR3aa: CASSMGGRTGTEAFF
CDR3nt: TGTGCCAGCAGCATGGGCGGGAGGACGGGCACTGAAGCTTTCTTT

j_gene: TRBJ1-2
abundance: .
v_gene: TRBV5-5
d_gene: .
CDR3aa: CASSLAGGEDGYTF
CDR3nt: TGTGCCAGCAGCTTGGCCGGGGGTGAGGATGGCTACACCTTC

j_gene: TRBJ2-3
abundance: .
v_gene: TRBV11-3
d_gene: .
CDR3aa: CASSLDENLGHTQYF
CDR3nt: TGTGCCAGCAGCTTAGATGAGAATCTAGGCCATACGCAGTATTTT

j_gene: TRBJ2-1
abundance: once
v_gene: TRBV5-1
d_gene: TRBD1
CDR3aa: CASGGGQGRNEQFF
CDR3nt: TGCGCCAGCGGGGGAGGACAGGGGCGCAATGAGCAGTTCTTC

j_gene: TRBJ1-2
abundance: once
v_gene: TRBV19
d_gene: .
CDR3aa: CASSEGTGYGYTF
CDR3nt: TGTGCCAGTAGTGAGGGCACGGGCTATGGCTACACCTTC

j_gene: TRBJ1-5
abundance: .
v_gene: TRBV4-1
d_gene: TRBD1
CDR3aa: CASSQVSGTAQPQHF
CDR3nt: TGCGCCAGCAGCCAAGTTTCAGGGACAGCCCAGCCCCAGCATTTT

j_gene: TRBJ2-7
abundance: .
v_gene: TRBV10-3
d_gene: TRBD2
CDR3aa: CAISGGAGSTEQYF
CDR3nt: TGTGCCATCAGCGGGGGGGCAGGGTCCACCGAGCAGTACTTC

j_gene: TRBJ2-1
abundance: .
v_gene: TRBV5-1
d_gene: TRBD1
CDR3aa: CASSRTGTEVWEQFF
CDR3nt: TGCGCCAGCAGCCGGACCGGGACAGAGGTCTGGGAGCAGTTCTTC

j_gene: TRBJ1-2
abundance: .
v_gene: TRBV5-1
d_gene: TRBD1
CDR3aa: CASSGTGYGYTF
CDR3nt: TGCGCCAGCAGCGGGACAGGATATGGCTACACCTTC

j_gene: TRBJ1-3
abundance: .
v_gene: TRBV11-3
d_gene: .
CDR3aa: CASSSTRQGNTIYF
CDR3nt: TGTGCCAGCAGCTCTACCCGACAAGGAAACACCATATATTTT

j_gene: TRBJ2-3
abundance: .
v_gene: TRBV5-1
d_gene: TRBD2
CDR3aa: CARSPGGGRGTDTQYF
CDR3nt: TGCGCCCGCAGCCCGGGGGGGGGCCGGGGCACAGATACGCAGTATTTT

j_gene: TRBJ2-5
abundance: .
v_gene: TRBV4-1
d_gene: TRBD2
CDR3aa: CASKTSGAPGTQYF
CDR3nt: TGCGCCAGCAAAACTAGCGGGGCCCCAGGAACCCAGTACTTC

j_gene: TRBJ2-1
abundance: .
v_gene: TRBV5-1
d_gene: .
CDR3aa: CASSVDGYNEQFF
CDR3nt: TGCGCCAGCAGCGTGGACGGCTACAATGAGCAGTTCTTC

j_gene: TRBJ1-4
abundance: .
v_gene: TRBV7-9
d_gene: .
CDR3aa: CASTNRVAGEKLFF
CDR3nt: TGTGCCAGCACCAACAGGGTAGCAGGTGAAAAACTGTTTTTT

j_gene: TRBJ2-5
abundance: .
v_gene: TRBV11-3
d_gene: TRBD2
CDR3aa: CASSPSGGALGETQYF
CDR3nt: TGTGCCAGCAGCCCAAGCGGGGGGGCCCTCGGTGAGACCCAGTACTTC

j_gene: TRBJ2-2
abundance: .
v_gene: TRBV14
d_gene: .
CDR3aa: CASSQERVAGSGELFF
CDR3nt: TGTGCCAGCAGCCAAGAACGAGTAGCTGGGTCCGGGGAGCTGTTTTTT

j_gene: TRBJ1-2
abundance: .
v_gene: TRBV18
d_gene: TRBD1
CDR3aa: CASSGTDNYGYTF
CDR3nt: TGTGCCAGCTCAGGGACAGACAACTATGGCTACACCTTC

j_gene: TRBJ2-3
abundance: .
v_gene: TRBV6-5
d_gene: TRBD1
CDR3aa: CASSYRQGALDTQYF
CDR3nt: TGTGCCAGCAGTTACAGGCAGGGGGCGTTAGATACGCAGTATTTT

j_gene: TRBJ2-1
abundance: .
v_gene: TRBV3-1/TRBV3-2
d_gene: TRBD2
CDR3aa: CASSLLVAGGLSEQFF
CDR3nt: TGTGCCAGCAGCCTCCTAGTAGCGGGGGGGCTTAGTGAGCAGTTCTTC

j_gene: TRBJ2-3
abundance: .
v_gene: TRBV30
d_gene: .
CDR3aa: CAWSVGLGPTDTQYF
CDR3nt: TGTGCCTGGAGTGTGGGGCTAGGTCCCACAGATACGCAGTATTTT

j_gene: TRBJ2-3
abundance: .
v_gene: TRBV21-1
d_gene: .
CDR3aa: CASSKRGPSRAGGSTDTQYF
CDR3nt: TGTGCCAGCAGCAAAAGAGGTCCGTCTAGGGCGGGGGGGAGCACAGATACGCAGTATTTT

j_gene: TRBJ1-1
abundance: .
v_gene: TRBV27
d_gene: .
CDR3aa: CASSRARENTEAFF
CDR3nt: TGTGCCAGCAGCAGAGCTCGGGAGAACACTGAAGCTTTCTTT

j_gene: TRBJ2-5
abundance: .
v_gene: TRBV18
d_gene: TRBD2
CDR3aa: CASSATSGTYQETQYF
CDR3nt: TGTGCCAGCTCAGCAACTAGCGGGACGTACCAAGAGACCCAGTACTTC

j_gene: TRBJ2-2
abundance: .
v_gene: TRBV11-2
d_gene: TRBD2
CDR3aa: CASSPSAGGMGGELFF
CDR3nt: TGTGCCAGCAGCCCCTCTGCGGGGGGAATGGGCGGGGAGCTGTTTTTT

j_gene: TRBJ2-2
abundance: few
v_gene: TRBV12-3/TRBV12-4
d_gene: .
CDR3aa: CASSPQETGELFF
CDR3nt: TGTGCCAGCAGCCCCCAGGAAACCGGGGAGCTGTTTTTT

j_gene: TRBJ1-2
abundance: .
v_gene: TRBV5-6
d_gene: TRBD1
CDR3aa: CASSFDPQGAATYGYTF
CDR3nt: TGTGCCAGCAGCTTCGACCCCCAGGGGGCGGCTACTTATGGCTACACCTTC

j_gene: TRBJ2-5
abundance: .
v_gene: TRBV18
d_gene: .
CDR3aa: CASSQIELVGYQETQYF
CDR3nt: TGTGCCAGCTCCCAGATCGAACTAGTAGGGTACCAAGAGACCCAGTACTTC

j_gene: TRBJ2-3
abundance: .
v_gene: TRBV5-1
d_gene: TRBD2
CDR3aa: CASSLAVAGADTQYF
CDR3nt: TGCGCCAGCAGCTTGGCGGTTGCGGGGGCAGATACGCAGTATTTT

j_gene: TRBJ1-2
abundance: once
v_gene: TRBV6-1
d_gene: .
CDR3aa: CASISGDYGYTF
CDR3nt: TGTGCCAGCATAAGTGGAGACTATGGCTACACCTTC

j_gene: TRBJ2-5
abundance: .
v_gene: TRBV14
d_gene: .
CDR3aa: CASSQDLLQVIEGVDETQYF
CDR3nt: TGTGCCAGCAGCCAAGATCTTTTACAGGTCATTGAGGGGGTGGATGAGACCCAGTACTTC

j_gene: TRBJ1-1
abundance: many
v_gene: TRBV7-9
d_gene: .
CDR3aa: CASSLDSFGEAFF
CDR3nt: TGTGCCAGCAGCCTTGACAGCTTTGGTGAAGCTTTCTTT

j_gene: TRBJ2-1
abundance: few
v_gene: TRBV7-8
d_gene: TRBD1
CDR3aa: CASSRRQGGPYNEQFF
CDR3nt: TGTGCCAGCAGCCGCCGACAAGGGGGCCCCTACAATGAGCAGTTCTTC

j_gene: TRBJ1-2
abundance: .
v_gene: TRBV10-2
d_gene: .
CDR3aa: CASRGLPGQKNYGYTF
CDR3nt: TGCGCCAGCAGAGGACTTCCGGGACAAAAGAACTATGGCTACACCTTC